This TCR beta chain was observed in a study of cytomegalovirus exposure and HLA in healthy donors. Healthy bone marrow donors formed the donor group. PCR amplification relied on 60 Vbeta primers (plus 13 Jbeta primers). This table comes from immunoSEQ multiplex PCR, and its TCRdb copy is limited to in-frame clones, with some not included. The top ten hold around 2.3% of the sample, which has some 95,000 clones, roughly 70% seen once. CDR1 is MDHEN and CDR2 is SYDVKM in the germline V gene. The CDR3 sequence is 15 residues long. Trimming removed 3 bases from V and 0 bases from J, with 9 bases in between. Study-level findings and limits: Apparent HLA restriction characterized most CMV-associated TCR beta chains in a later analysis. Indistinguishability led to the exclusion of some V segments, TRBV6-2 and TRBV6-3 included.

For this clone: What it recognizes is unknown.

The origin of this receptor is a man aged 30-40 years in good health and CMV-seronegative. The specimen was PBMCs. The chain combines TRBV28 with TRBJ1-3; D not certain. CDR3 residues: CASSFGGFSGNTIYF. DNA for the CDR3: TGTGCCAGCAGTTTCGGTGGTTTCTCTGGAAACACCATATATTTT.